The source of this T cell receptor (beta chain) is a study of T cell responses to AZD1222 COVID-19 vaccine. Study overall: Pooling covered second doses at about 4 or about 12 weeks. Study-wide results and limits: Without day 14 samples, only post-peak T cell repertoires were studied. Regions left unmutated in variants are reportedly the target of nearly half of spike-specific TCRs. Just a handful of AZD1222 recipients were seropositive at baseline.

Assay used: immunoSEQ multiplex PCR; TCRdb lists only in-frame clones, some missing. The sample has some 130,000 clones, over 65% seen once. CDR1 and CDR2 from the germline V gene are SGDLS and YYNGEE. V lost 0 bases and J lost 2; bases outside the gene matches: 3. The CDR3 is 16 residues long. Concerning this clone: The antigen remains undetermined.

The chain carries TRBV9 and TRBJ2-7; TRBD2 matches at 12 bases. The clonotype was recovered from an adult in good health. The sample in question was peripheral blood, obtained on day 0 of AZD1222 vaccination. Written as DNA, the CDR3 is TGTGCCAGCAGCGTAGGGGCTAGCGGGGGGGCCTACGAGCAGTACTTC. Protein sequence: CASSVGASGGAYEQYF.